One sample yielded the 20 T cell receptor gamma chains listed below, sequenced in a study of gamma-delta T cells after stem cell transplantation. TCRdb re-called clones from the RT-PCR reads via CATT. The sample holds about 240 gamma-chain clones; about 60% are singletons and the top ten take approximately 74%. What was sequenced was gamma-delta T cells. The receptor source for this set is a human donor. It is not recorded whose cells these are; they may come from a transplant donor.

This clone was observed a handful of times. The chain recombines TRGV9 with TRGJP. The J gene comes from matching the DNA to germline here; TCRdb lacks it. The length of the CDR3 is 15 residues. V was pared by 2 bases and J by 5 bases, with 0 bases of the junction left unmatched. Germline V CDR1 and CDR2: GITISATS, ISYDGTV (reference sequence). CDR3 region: CALWEEELGKKIKVF. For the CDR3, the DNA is TGTGCCTTGTGGGAGGAAGAGTTGGGCAAAAAAATCAAGGTATTT.

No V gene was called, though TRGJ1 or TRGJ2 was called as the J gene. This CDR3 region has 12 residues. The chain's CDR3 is CALWEFYYKKLF. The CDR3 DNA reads TGTGCCTTGTGGGAGTTCTATTATAAGAAACTCTTC.

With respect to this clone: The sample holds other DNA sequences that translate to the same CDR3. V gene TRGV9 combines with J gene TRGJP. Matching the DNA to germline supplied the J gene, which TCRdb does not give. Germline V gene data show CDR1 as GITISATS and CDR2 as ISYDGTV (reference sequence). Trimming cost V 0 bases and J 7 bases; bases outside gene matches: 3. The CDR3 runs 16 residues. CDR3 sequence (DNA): TGTGCCTTGTGGGAGGTGCGGGAGTTGGGCAAAAAAATCAAGGTATTT. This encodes CALWEVRELGKKIKVF.

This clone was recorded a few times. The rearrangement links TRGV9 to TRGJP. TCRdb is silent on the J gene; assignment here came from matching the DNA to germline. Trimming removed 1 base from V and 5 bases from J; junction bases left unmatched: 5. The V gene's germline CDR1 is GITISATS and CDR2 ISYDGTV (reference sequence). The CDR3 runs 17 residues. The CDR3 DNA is TGTGCCTTGTGGGAGGTTAAAGAAGAGTTGGGCAAAAAAATCAAGGTATTT. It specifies CALWEVKEELGKKIKVF.

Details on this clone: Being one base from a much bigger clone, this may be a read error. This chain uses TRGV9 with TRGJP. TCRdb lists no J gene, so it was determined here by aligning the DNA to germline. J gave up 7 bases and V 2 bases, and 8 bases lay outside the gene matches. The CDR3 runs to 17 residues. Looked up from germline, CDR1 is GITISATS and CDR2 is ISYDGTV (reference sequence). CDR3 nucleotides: TGTGCCTTGTGGGAGGCGCAAAATGAGTTGGGCAAAAAAATCAAGGTATTT. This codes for CALWEAQNELGKKIKVF.

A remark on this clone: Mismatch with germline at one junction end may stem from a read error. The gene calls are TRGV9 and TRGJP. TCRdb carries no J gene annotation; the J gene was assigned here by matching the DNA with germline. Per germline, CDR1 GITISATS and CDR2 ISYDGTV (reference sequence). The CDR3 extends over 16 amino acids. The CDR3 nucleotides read TGTGCCTTGTGGGAGGTGAGGGAGTTGGGCAAAAAAAACAAGGTATTT. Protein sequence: CALWEVRELGKKNKVF.

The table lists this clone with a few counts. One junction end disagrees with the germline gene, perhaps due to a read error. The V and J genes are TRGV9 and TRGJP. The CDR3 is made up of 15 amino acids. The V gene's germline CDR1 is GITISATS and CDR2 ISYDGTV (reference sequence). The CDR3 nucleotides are TGTGCCTTGTGGGACAAAGAGTTGGGCCAAAAAATCAAGGTATTT. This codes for CALWDKELGQKIKVF.

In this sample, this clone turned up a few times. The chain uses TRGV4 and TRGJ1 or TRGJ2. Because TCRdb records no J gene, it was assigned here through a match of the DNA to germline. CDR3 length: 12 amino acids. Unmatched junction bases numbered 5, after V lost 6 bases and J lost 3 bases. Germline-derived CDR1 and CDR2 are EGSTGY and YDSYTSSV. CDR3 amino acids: CATWIRYYKKLF. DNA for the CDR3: TGTGCCACCTGGATCCGTTATTATAAGAAACTCTTT.

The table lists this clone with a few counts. CDR3 sequence (DNA): TGTGCCTTGTGGGAGGTGCATGAAGTTAAGTTGGGCAAAAAAATCAAGGTATTT. Translating gives CALWEVHEVKLGKKIKVF. The rearrangement links TRGV9 to TRGJP. TCRdb offers no J gene call, so here the DNA was matched to germline to obtain one. Trimming at V came to 0 bases and at J to 8 bases, leaving 10 bases not matched to a gene. Germline CDR1 GITISATS, CDR2 ISYDGTV (reference sequence). The CDR3 loop spans 18 amino acids.

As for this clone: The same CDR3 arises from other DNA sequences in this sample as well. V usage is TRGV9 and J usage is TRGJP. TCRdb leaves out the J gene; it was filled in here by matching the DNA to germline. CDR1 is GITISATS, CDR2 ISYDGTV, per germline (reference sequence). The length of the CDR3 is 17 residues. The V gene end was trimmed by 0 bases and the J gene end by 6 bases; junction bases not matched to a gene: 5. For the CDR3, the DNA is TGTGCCTTGTGGGAGGTGCGGGGAGAGTTGGGCAAAAAAATCAAGGTATTT. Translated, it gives CALWEVRGELGKKIKVF.

This chain's CDR3 is CALWEVAGGEYKKLF. In nucleotides, the CDR3 is TGTGCCTTGTGGGAGGTTGCCGGTGGTGAGTATAAGAAACTCTTT. The rearrangement joins TRGV9 to TRGJ1 or TRGJ2. V dropped 1 base and J dropped 7; count of bases not matched to a gene: 13. In germline, CDR1 is GITISATS, CDR2 ISYDGTV (reference sequence). The CDR3 spans 15 residues.

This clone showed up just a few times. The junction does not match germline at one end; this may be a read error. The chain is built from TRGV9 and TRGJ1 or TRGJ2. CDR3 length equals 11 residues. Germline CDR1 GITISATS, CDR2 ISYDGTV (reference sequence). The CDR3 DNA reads TGTGCCTTGTGGGCTTATTATCAGAAACTCTTT. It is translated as CALWAYYQKLF.

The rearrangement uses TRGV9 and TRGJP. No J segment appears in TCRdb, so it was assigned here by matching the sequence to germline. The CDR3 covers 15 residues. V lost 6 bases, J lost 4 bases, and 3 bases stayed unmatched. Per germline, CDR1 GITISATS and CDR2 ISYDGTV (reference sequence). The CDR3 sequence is CALWTQELGKKIKVF. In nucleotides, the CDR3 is TGTGCCTTGTGGACCCAAGAGTTGGGCAAAAAAATCAAGGTATTT.

CDR3 sequence (DNA): TGTGCCACCTGGGACAGGCTGAATTATTATAAGAAACTCTTT. Protein product: CATWDRLNYYKKLF. The chain couples TRGV3 to TRGJ1 or TRGJ2. Since TCRdb gives no J gene, matching the DNA to germline was used here to assign it. Trimming cost V 0 bases and J 0 bases; bases outside gene matches: 2. This CDR3 spans 14 amino acids. Germline CDR1 reads VTNTFY; CDR2 reads YDVSTARD (reference sequence).

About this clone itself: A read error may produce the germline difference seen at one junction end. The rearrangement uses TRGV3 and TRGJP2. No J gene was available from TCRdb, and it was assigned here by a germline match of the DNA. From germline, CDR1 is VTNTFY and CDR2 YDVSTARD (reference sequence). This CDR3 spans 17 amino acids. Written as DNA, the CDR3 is TGTGCCAACTGGGACAGGCCCCTATGGTTTAGTGATTGGATCAAGACGTTT. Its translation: CANWDRPLWFSDWIKTF.

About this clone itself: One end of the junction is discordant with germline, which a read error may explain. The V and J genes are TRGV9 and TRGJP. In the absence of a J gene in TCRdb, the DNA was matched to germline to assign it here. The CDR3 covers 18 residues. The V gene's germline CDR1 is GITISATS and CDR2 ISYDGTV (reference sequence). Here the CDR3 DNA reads TGCGCCTTGTGGGAGGAGCAGAGTCGAGAGTTGGGCAAAAAAATCAAGGTATTT. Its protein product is CALWEEQSRELGKKIKVF.

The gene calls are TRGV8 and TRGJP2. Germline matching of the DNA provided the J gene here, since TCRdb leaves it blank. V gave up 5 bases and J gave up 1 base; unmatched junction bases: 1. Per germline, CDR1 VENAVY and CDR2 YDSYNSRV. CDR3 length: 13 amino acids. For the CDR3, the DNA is TGTGCCACCTGGGTTAGTAGTGATTGGATCAAGACGTTT. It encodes CATWVSSDWIKTF.

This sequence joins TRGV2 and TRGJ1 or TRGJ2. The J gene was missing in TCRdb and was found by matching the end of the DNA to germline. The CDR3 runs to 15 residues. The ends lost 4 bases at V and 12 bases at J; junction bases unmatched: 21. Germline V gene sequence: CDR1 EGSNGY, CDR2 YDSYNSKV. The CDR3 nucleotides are TGTGCCACCTGGGATCTCTCAGCTCGCATGTTGGGGAAACTCTTT. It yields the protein CATWDLSARMLGKLF.

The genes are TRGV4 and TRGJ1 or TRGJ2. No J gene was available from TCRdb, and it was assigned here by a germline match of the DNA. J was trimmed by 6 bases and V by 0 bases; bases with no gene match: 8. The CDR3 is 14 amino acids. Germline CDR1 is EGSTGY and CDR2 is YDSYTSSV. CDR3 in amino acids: CATWDGREVYKKLF. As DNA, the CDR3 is TGTGCCACCTGGGATGGGCGAGAGGTTTATAAGAAACTCTTT.

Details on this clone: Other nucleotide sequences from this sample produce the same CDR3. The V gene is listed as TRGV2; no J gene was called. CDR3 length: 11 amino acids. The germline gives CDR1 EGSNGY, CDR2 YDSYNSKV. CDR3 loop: CATWDGHYELF. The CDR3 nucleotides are TGTGCCACCTGGGACGGGCATTATGAACTCTTT.